This record concerns one T cell receptor (beta chain) sequence. The target antigen is unknown. Only in-frame clones appear in the TCRdb table, and some are missing; sequencing was by immunoSEQ multiplex PCR. The top ten hold roughly 1.5% of the sample, which has about a million clones, more than 60% seen once. This entry comes from a study of shared clonotypes between healthy human individuals. Study summary: Each donor's CD4 naive and CD4 memory cells filled three plates apiece, CD8 naive two, and CD8 memory one. General study results and limits: Naive subsets generally had larger estimated richness than memory subsets. Across a handful of donors, naive CD4 shared roughly 5%, naive CD8 more than 3%, memory CD4 roughly 2.4%, memory CD8 about 0.4%.

V dropped 5 bases and J dropped 4; count of bases not matched to a gene: 4. The CDR3 totals 14 residues. Germline CDR1 reads SNHLY; CDR2 reads FYNNEI. Donors, healthy HIV-negative adults, lacked recent acute infections or vaccinations. Sequenced: memory CD4+ T cells sorted from blood. The subset was: CD45RA-negative fraction. The chain carries TRBV2 and TRBJ2-5; 10 bases align to TRBD2. This clonotype was sampled from a man between 18 and 29 years old in good health. The CDR3 coding sequence is TGTGCCAGCAGTAGCGGGAGGGCCGCAGAGACCCAGTACTTC. Translating it yields CASSSGRAAETQYF.